This is a list of T cell receptor beta chains from one sample in a study of cytomegalovirus exposure and HLA in healthy donors. Measured with immunoSEQ multiplex PCR; TCRdb has only the in-frame clones, and not every one. The sample lists some 77,000 clones; approximately 94% were seen once. Specimen: PBMCs. These TCRs come from a young man in good health and CMV-seropositive. Both conserved end residues are part of each CDR3. Fields, in order: clone size, V gene, J gene, D gene, CDR3 DNA, CDR3 protein. A D gene is named only where the DNA matches it firmly. A clone size is listed for some rows: how often the clone was seen (once, few, many), or a class if it is expanded.

clone size: .; V gene: TRBV19; J gene: TRBJ2-7; D gene: TRBD2; CDR3 DNA: TGTGCCAGTACCCCTCGGCCTAGCGGTGGTGAGCAGTACTTC; CDR3 protein: CASTPRPSGGEQYF
clone size: .; V gene: TRBV5-1; J gene: TRBJ2-1; D gene: TRBD1; CDR3 DNA: TGCGCCAGCAGCCCGCTGGACAGGGGGCCATTCTATGAGCAGTTCTTC; CDR3 protein: CASSPLDRGPFYEQFF
clone size: .; V gene: TRBV6-5; J gene: TRBJ2-1; D gene: .; CDR3 DNA: TGTGCCAGCAGTCTGGACAGAAATGAGCAGTTCTTC; CDR3 protein: CASSLDRNEQFF
clone size: .; V gene: TRBV6-1; J gene: TRBJ2-1; D gene: .; CDR3 DNA: TGTGCCAGCAGTGAAGGAAGGGACACTATATTACAGTTCTTC; CDR3 protein: CASSEGRDTILQFF
clone size: .; V gene: TRBV19; J gene: TRBJ1-1; D gene: .; CDR3 DNA: TGTGCCAGTATTTTTGGGCATATGAACACTGAAGCTTTCTTT; CDR3 protein: CASIFGHMNTEAFF
clone size: .; V gene: TRBV6-5; J gene: TRBJ2-5; D gene: TRBD1; CDR3 DNA: TGTGCCAGCAGTTACTCGGGACAGATACAAGAGACCCAGTACTTC; CDR3 protein: CASSYSGQIQETQYF
clone size: .; V gene: TRBV6-1; J gene: TRBJ1-3; D gene: .; CDR3 DNA: TGTGCCAGCAGTCGAGGGAGGGGGGACGGAAACACCATATATTTT; CDR3 protein: CASSRGRGDGNTIYF
clone size: .; V gene: TRBV7-9; J gene: TRBJ2-7; D gene: .; CDR3 DNA: TGTGCCAGCAGCTTCAATTCCTACGAGCAGTACTTC; CDR3 protein: CASSFNSYEQYF
clone size: medium-sized; V gene: TRBV6-1; J gene: TRBJ1-2; D gene: TRBD1; CDR3 DNA: TGTGCCAGCGGGGACAGGGAGTTCCATGGCTACACCTTC; CDR3 protein: CASGDREFHGYTF
clone size: .; V gene: TRBV9; J gene: TRBJ2-3; D gene: TRBD2; CDR3 DNA: TGTGCCAAAGACGGGAGGACAAACACAGATACGCAGTATTTT; CDR3 protein: CAKDGRTNTDTQYF
clone size: .; V gene: TRBV30; J gene: TRBJ2-3; D gene: .; CDR3 DNA: TGTGCCTGCCCTCGAGGTCCGGAGTTCACAGATACGCAGTATTTT; CDR3 protein: CACPRGPEFTDTQYF
clone size: .; V gene: TRBV5-1; J gene: TRBJ2-1; D gene: TRBD1; CDR3 DNA: TGCGCCAGCTCCCCAGGACAGGCGAGGGATGAGCAGTTCTTC; CDR3 protein: CASSPGQARDEQFF
clone size: .; V gene: TRBV29-1; J gene: TRBJ2-3; D gene: TRBD2; CDR3 DNA: TGCAGCGCCCGACTAGCGGGAGGGCAGCTAGATACGCAGTATTTT; CDR3 protein: CSARLAGGQLDTQYF